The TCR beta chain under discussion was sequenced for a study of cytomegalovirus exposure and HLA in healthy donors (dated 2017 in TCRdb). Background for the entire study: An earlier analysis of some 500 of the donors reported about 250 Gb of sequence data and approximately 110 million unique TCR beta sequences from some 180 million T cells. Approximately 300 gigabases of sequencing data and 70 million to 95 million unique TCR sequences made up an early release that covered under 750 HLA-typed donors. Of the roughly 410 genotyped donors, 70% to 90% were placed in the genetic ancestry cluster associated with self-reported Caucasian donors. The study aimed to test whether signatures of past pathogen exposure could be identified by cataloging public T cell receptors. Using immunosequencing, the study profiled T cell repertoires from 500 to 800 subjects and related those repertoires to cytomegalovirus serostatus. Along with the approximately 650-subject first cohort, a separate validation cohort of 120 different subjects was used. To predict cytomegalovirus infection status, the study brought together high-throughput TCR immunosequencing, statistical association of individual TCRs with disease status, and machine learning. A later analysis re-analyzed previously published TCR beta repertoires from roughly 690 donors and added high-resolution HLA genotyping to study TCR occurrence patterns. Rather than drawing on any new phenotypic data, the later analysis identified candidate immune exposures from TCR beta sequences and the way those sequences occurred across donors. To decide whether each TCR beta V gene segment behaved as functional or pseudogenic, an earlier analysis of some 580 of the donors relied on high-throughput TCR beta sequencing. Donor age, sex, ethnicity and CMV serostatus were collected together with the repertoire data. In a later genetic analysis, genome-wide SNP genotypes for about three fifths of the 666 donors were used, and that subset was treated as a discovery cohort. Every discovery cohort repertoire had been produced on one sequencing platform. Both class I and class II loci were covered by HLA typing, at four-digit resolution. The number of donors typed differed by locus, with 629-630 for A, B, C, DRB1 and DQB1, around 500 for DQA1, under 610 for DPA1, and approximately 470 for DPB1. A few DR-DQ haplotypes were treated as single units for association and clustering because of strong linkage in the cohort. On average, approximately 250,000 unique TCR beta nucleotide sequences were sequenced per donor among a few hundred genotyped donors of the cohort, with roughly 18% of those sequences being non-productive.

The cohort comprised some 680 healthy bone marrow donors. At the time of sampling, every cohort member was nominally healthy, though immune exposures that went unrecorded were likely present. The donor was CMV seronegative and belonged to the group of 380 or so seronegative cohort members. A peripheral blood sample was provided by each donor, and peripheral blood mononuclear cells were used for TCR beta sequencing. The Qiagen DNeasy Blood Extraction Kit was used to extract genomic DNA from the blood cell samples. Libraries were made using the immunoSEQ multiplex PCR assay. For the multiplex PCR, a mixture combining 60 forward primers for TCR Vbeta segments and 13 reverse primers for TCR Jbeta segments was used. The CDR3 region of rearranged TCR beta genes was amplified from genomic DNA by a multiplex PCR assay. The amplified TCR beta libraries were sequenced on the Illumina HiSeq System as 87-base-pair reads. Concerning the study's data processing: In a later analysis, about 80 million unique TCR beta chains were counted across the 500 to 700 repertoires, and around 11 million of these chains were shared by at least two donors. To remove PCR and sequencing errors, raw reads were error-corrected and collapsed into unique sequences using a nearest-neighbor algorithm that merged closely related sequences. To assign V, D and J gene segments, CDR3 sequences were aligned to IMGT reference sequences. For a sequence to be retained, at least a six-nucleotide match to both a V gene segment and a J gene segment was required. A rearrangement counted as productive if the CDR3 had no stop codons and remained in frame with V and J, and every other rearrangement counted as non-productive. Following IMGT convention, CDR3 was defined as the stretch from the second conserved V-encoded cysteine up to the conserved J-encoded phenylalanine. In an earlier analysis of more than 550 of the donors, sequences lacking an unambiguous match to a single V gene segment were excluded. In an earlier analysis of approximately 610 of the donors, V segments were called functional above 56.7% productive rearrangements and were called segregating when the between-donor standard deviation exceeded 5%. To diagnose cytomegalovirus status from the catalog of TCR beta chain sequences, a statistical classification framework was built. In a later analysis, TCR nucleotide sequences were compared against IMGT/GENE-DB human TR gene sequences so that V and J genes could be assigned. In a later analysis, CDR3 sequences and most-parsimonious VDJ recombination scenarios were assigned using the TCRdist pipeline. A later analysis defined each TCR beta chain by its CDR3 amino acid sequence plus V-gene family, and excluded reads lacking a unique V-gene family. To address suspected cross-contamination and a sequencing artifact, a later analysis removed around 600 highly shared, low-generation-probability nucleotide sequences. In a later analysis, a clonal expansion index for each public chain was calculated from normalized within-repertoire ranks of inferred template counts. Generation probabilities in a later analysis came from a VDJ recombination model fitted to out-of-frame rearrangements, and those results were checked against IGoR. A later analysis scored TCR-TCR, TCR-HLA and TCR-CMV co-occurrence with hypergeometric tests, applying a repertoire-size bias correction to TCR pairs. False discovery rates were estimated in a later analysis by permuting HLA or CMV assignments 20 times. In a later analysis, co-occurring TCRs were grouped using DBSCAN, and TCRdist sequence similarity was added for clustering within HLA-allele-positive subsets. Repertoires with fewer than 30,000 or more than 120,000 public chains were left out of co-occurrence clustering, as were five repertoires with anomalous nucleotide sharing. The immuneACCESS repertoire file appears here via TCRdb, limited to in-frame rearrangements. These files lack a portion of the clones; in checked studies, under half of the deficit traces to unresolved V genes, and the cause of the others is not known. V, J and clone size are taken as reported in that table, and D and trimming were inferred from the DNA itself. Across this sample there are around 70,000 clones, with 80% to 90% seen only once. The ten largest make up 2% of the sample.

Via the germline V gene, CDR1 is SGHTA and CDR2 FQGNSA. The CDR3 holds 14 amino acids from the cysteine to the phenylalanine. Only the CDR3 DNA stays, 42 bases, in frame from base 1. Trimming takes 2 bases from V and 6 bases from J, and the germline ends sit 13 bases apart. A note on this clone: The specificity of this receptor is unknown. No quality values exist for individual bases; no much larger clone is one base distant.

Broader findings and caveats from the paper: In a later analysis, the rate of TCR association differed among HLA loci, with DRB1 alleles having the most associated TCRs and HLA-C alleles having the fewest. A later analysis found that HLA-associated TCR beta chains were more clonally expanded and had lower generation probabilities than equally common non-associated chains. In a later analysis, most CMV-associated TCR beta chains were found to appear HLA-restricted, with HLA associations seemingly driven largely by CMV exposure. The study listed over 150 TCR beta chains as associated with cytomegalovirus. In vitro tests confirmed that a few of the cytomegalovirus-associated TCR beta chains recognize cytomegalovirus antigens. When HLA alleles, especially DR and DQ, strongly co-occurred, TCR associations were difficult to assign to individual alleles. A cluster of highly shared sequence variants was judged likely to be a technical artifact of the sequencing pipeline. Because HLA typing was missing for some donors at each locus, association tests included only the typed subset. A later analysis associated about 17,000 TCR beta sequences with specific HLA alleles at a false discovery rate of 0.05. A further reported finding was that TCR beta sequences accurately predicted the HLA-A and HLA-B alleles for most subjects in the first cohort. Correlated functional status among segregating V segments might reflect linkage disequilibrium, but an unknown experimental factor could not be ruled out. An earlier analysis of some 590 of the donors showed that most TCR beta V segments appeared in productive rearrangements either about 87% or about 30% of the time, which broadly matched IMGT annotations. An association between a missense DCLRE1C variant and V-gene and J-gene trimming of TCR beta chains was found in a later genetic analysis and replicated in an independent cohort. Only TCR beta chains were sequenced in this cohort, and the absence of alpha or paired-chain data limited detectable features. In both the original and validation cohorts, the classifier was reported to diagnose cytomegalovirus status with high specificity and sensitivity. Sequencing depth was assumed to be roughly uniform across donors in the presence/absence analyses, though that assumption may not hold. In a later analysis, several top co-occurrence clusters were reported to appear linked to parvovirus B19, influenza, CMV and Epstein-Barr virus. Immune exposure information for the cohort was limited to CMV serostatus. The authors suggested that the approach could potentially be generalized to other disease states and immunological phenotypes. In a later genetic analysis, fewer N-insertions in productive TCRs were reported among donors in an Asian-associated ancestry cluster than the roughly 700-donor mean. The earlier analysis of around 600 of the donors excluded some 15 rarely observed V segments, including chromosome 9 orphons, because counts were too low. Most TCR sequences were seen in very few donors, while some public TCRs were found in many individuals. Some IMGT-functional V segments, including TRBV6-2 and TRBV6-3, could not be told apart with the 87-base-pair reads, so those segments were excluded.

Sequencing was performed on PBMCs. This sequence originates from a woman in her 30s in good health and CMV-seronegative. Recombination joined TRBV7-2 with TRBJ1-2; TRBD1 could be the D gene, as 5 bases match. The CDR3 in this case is CASSLRPRGDGYTF. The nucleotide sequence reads TGTGCCAGCAGCTTACGGCCGCGGGGGGATGGCTACACCTTC.